This section outlines one T cell receptor (beta chain) sequence together with its context. Its target is unknown. These data are taken from a study of tumor and adjacent non-tumor tissue in lung cancer. Study summary: Aged about 30 to 76 years, patients included nine to ten men and 4 to 6 women with stage I to III disease. Approximately 4 million productive TCRbeta reads were obtained per sample on average.

Study results and caveats: Tumor TCR diversity, when higher, was linked to shorter survival. Top 100 clones took a larger repertoire share in normal lung.

The template was RNA from unsorted bulk tissue. The normal lung tissue was taken more than 3 cm from the tumor edge. The library came from three nested PCR rounds adapted from ARM-PCR protocols. TCRdb reprocessed the multiplex PCR reads with MiXCR, giving one entry per CDR3 protein. The data contain about 80,000 distinct CDR3 sequences, 80% to 90% of them singletons. The receptor was isolated from a man aged 55 to 70 with non-small cell lung cancer. Source material: distant non-tumor lung tissue.

CDR3 residues: CTSSSTGVEQYF. In DNA, the CDR3 is TGTACCAGCAGCTCAACAGGGGTCGAGCAGTACTTC. The chain recombines TRBV7-2 with TRBJ2-7; 7 positions match TRBD1. CDR3 length equals 12 residues. With 4 bases clipped from V and 6 bases from J, the junction kept 3 bases outside the gene matches. Germline CDR1 reads SGHTA; CDR2 reads FQGNSA.